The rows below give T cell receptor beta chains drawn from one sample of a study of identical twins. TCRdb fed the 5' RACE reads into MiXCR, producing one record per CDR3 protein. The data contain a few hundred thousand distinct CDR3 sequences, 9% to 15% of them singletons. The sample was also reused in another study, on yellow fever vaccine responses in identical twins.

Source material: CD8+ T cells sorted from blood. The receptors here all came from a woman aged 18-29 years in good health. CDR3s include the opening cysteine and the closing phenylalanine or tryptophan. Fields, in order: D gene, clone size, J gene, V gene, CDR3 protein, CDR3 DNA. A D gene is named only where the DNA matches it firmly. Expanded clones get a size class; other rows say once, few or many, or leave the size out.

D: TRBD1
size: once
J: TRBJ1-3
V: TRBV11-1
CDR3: CASSPGTGRNTIYF
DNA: TGTGCCAGCAGTCCCGGGACAGGGAGGAACACCATATATTTT

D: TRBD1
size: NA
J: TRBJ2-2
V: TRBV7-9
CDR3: CASRTETGSTGELFF
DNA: TGTGCCAGCAGAACCGAGACAGGGTCCACCGGGGAGCTGTTTTTT

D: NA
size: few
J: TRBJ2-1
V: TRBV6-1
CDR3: CASSTSESSYNEQFF
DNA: TGTGCCAGCAGTACCTCCGAAAGCTCCTACAATGAGCAGTTCTTC

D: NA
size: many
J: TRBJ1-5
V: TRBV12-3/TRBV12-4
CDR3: CASSNSRARGQPQHF
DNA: TGTGCCAGCAGTAACTCCCGGGCCCGGGGACAGCCCCAGCATTTT

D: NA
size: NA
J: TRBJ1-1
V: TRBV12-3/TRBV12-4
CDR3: CASSLGRGMNTEAFF
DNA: TGTGCCAGCAGTTTAGGTCGGGGTATGAACACTGAAGCTTTCTTT

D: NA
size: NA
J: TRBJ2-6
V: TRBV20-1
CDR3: CSARDMDSEIPGANVLTF
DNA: TGCAGTGCTAGAGATATGGACAGTGAAATCCCTGGGGCCAACGTCCTGACTTTC

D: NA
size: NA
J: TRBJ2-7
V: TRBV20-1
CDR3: CSALGQGFSYEQYF
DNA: TGCAGTGCTCTCGGGCAGGGGTTCTCCTACGAGCAGTACTTC

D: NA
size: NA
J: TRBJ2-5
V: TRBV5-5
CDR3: CASSLTGTSRRETQYF
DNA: TGTGCCAGCAGCTTAACAGGGACCTCGAGGAGAGAGACCCAGTACTTC

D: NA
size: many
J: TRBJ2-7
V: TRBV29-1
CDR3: CSAEGDSYEQYF
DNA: TGCAGCGCCGAAGGAGACTCCTACGAGCAGTACTTC

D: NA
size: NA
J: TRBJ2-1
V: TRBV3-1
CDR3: CASSQEDGYNEQFF
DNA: TGTGCCAGCAGCCAAGAAGACGGATACAATGAGCAGTTCTTC

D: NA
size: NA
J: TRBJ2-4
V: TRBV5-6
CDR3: CASSHGGGGAKNIQYF
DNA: TGTGCCAGCAGCCATGGGGGCGGGGGAGCCAAAAACATTCAGTACTTC

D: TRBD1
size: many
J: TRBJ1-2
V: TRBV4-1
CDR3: CASSQVLIRTGENNYGYTF
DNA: TGCGCCAGCAGCCAAGTCTTAATTCGGACAGGGGAGAATAACTATGGCTACACCTTC

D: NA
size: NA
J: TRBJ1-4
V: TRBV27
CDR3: CASSPRTDGKLFF
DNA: TGTGCCAGCAGTCCTCGGACAGACGGAAAACTGTTTTTT

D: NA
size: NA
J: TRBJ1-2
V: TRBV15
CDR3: CATSRDRRVRYGYTF
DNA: TGTGCCACCAGCAGAGATCGCAGGGTGCGGTATGGCTACACCTTC

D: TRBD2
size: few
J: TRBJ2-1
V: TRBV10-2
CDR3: CASSEWREAGHNEQFF
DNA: TGCGCCAGCAGTGAATGGCGGGAGGCCGGGCACAATGAGCAGTTCTTC